A selection of T cell receptor beta chains follows, all from one sample in a study of beta chain features in type 1 diabetes. The repertoire was sequenced with immunoSEQ multiplex PCR; TCRdb's copy has only in-frame clones and lacks some. The sample carries over 300,000 clones, around 9.7% recorded once. Sequenced material: central memory CD4+ T cells from blood. All receptors derive from a man aged 25-45 years with type 1 diabetes. CDR3s include the opening cysteine and the closing phenylalanine or tryptophan. Fields, in order: V gene, D gene, clone size, J gene, CDR3 protein, CDR3 DNA. D genes are given only for firm matches. Size is omitted from some rows. Given values are once, few, many or a class for expanded clones.

>TRBV11-2|TRBD1|NA|TRBJ2-7
CASSFTGGREQYF
TGTGCCAGCAGCTTTACAGGGGGACGGGAGCAGTACTTC
>TRBV9|NA|few|TRBJ1-3
CASSVGDTSSGNTIYF
TGTGCCAGCAGCGTAGGGGACACGAGCTCTGGAAACACCATATATTTT
>TRBV27|NA|once|TRBJ1-6
CASSFLGASLVNSPLHF
TGTGCCAGCAGTTTCCTGGGGGCTTCTCTTGTTAATTCACCCCTCCACTTT
>TRBV5-4|NA|few|TRBJ1-4
CASSLAGSTNEKLFF
TGCGCCAGCAGCCTCGCCGGGAGCACTAATGAAAAACTGTTTTTT
>TRBV5-1|NA|NA|TRBJ2-5
CASSWAGGHGETQYF
TGCGCCAGCAGCTGGGCCGGGGGGCATGGAGAGACCCAGTACTTC
>TRBV30|TRBD1|NA|TRBJ1-6
CAYGQGALIPPLHF
TGTGCCTATGGACAGGGGGCGTTGATCCCACCCCTCCACTTT
>TRBV5-6|NA|NA|TRBJ1-3
CASSFVGTGNTIYF
TGTGCCAGCAGCTTTGTAGGGACTGGAAACACCATATATTTT
>TRBV6-5|TRBD2|NA|TRBJ2-7
CASRAGLKTYEQYF
TGTGCCAGCAGAGCGGGACTTAAGACCTACGAGCAGTACTTC
>TRBV2|NA|few|TRBJ1-1
CASTRVRLNTEAFF
TGTGCCAGCACCCGTGTCCGGCTGAACACTGAAGCTTTCTTT
>TRBV7-9|TRBD1|NA|TRBJ2-1
CASSLGRDSLPYNEQFF
TGTGCCAGCAGCTTAGGCCGGGACAGTCTTCCCTACAATGAGCAGTTCTTC
>TRBV4-3|TRBD1|NA|TRBJ2-1
CASSFQQGSPYNEQFF
TGCGCCAGCAGCTTTCAACAGGGGTCCCCCTACAATGAGCAGTTCTTC
>TRBV5-1|NA|many|TRBJ2-7
CASRNGLIDEQYF
TGCGCCAGCAGGAATGGTCTAATTGACGAGCAGTACTTC
>TRBV23-1|NA|NA|TRBJ1-1
CASSQSLKAREAFF
TGCGCCAGCAGTCAATCACTGAAGGCGCGGGAAGCTTTCTTT
>TRBV27|NA|NA|TRBJ1-4
CASSPYRDVNEKLFF
TGTGCCAGCAGTCCCTACCGGGATGTAAATGAAAAACTGTTTTTT
>TRBV6-5|NA|few|TRBJ1-5
CASSLDSNQPQHF
TGTGCCAGCAGTCTAGACAGCAATCAGCCCCAGCATTTT
>TRBV18|NA|many|TRBJ2-3
CASSPTELTDTQYF
TGTGCCAGCTCACCAACTGAGTTGACAGATACGCAGTATTTT
>TRBV27|NA|NA|TRBJ1-5
CASSLYPNNQPQHF
TGTGCCAGCAGTTTATACCCGAACAATCAGCCCCAGCATTTT
>TRBV7-9|NA|NA|TRBJ2-3
CASSFGGADTQYF
TGTGCCAGCAGCTTCGGAGGGGCAGATACGCAGTATTTT
>TRBV2|NA|few|TRBJ2-7
CASSGQSGGRYEQYF
TGTGCCAGCAGTGGACAGTCGGGTGGTCGCTACGAGCAGTACTTC
>TRBV9|NA|few|TRBJ2-5
CASSPGVYQETQYF
TGTGCCAGCAGCCCGGGGGTGTACCAAGAGACCCAGTACTTC
>TRBV4-3|NA|few|TRBJ2-2
CASSHGRADTGELFF
TGCGCCAGCAGCCACGGCAGGGCGGACACCGGGGAGCTGTTTTTT
>TRBV30|NA|few|TRBJ1-1
CASWLEQANTEAFF
TGTGCCTCATGGCTAGAACAAGCGAACACTGAAGCTTTCTTT